Sequencing of this TCR beta chain was carried out in a study of blood T cell repertoires in COVID-19. The wider study: The origin of the acute and convalescent COVID-19 samples was the United States, Italy and Spain.

The CDR3 consists of 13 residues. Clones were read by immunoSEQ multiplex PCR, and TCRdb kept only the in-frame ones, dropping some. The table shows around 390,000 clones, with around nine tenths occurring only once. Sequencing was carried out using PBMCs or T cells enriched from blood (not recorded which). The chain uses TRBV21-1 and TRBJ2-3; the listed D gene, TRBD1, was not tested against the DNA. TRBV21-1 is a documented pseudogene. This clonotype originated in a woman aged 45-65 years who had recovered from COVID-19. Here the CDR3 reads CASSKDRGDTQYF. The CDR3 nucleotides read TGTGCCAGCAGCAAAGATAGGGGAGATACGCAGTATTTT.